This TCR beta chain emerged from a study of cytomegalovirus exposure and HLA in healthy donors. Findings and limits, study-wide: Later analysis identified a missense DCLRE1C variant that was linked to TCR beta V- and J-gene trimming. Later, an analysis found that common viral pathogens appeared to be linked with several of the most significant clusters. In a later analysis, donors in an Asian-associated ancestry cluster reportedly had fewer N-insertions in productive TCRs than the cohort mean. Listed as cytomegalovirus-associated were 164 TCR beta chains.

About this clone itself: The antigen is undetermined.

The CDR3 spans 13 residues. V dropped 3 bases and J dropped 7 bases, with 10 bases sitting between them. The germline V gene has CDR1 SGHTA and CDR2 FQGNSA. PCR used 60 Vbeta primers and 13 Jbeta primers. This table comes from immunoSEQ multiplex PCR, and its TCRdb copy is limited to in-frame clones, with some not included. This sample yields 150,000 to 200,000 clones, of which approximately 80% are seen a single time; 13% to 15% belongs to the top ten. The chain couples TRBV7-2 to TRBJ1-5; tentatively, D is TRBD1 (5 bases). Source material: PBMCs. This sequence originates from a woman between 35 and 50 years old in good health and CMV-seronegative. CDR3 loop: CASSLTDGQPQHF. CDR3 coding DNA: TGTGCCAGCAGCTTGACAGATGGGCAGCCCCAGCATTTT. Using reference TRBV7-2 and TRBJ1-5 for the parts outside the CDR3, the full variable domain is GAGVSQSPSNKVTEKGKDVELRCDPISGHTALYWYRQSLGQGLEFLIYFQGNSAPDKSGLPSDRFSAERTGGSVSTLTIQRTQQEDSAVYLCASSLTDGQPQHFGDGTRLSIL.